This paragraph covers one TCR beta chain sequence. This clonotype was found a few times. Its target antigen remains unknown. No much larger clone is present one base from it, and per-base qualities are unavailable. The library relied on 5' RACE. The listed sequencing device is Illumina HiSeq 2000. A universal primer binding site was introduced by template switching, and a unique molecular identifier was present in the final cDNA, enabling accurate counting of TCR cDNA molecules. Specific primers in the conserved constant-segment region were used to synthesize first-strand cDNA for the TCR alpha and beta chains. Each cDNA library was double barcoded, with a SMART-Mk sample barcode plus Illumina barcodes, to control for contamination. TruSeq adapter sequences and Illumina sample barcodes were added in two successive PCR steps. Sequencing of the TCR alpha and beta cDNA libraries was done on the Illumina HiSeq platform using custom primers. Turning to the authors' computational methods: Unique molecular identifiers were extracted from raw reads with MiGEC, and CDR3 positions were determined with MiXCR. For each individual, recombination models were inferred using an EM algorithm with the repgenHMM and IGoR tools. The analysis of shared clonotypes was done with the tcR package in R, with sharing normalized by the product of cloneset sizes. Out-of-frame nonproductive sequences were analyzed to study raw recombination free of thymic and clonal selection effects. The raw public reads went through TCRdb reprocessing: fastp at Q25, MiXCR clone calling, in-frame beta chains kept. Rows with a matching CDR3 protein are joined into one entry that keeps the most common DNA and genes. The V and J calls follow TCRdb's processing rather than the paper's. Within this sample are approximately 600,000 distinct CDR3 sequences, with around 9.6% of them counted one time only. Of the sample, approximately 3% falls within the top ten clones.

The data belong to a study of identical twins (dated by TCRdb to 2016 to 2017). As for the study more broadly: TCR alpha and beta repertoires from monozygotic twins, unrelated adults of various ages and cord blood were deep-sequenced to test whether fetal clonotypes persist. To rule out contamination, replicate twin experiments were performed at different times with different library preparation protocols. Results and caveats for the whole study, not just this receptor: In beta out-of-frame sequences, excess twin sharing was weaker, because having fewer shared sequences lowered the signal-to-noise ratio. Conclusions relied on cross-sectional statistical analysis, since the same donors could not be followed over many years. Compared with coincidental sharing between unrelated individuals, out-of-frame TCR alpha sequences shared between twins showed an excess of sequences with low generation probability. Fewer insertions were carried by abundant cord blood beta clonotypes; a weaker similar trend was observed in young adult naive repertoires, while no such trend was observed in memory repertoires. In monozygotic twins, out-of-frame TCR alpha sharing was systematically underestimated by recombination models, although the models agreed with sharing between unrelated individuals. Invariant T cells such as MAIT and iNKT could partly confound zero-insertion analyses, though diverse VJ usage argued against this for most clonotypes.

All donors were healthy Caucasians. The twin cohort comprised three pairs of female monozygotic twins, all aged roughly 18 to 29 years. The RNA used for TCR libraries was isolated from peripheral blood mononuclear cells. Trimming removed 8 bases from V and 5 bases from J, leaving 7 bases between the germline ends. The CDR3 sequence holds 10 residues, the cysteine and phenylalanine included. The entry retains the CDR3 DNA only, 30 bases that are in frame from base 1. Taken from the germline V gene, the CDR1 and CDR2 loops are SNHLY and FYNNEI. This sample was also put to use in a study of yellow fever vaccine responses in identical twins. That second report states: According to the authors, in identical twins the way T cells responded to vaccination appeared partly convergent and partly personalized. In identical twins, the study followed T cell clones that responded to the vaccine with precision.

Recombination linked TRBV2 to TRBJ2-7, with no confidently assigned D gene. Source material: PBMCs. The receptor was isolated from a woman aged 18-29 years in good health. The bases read TGTGCCAGCTGCGGCCACGAGCAGTACTTC. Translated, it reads CASCGHEQYF.